This T cell receptor (beta chain) was recovered during a study of blood T cell repertoires in COVID-19. Study details: COVID-19 samples, acute and convalescent, were from the United States, Italy and Spain. Sample material is recorded as cDNA or gDNA derived from T cells, B-cell-depleted T cells, or PBMCs.

Per the study methods: How many nucleated cells were present was estimated from reference gene primer amplification. Measured with immunoSEQ multiplex PCR; TCRdb has only the in-frame clones, and not every one. Clonal size and the V and J genes are those of that table, whereas D and trimming came from the DNA. The sample includes about 150,000 clones, around 87% of them seen just once. The germline V gene encodes CDR1 MNHNS and CDR2 SASEGT. V shed 0 bases and J shed 0 bases, with 11 bases lying between them. This CDR3 spans 16 amino acids. V and J are TRBV6-1 and TRBJ1-1; no reliable D call. Source material: peripheral blood. This receptor was obtained from a woman aged 55-70 years with active or convalescent COVID-19. The DNA of the CDR3 is TGTGCCAGCAGTGAAGCTTTCGCGAGGGTGAACACTGAAGCTTTCTTT. Translating it yields CASSEAFARVNTEAFF.